This TCR beta chain was identified in a study of cytomegalovirus exposure and HLA in healthy donors. Regarding donors, all were healthy bone marrow donors. The primer mix had 60 Vbeta and 13 Jbeta primers. Libraries were prepared by immunoSEQ multiplex PCR; TCRdb keeps only in-frame clonotypes and omits some of them. The sample has 80,000 to 95,000 clones, about 85% seen once. Trimming removed 0 bases from V and 2 bases from J; junction bases left unmatched: 18. Germline loops: CDR1 MGHRA, CDR2 YSYEKL. The CDR3 totals 21 residues. This clonotype originated in a woman in her forties in good health and CMV-seropositive. The chain combines TRBV4-1 with TRBJ2-7; 11 bases map to TRBD2. The sequenced sample was PBMCs. The CDR3 DNA reads TGCGCCAGCAGCCAAGATTTAGCGGGAGGGTTTGGTAGTGTAGTGACCTACGAGCAGTACTTC. Its protein is CASSQDLAGGFGSVVTYEQYF.